Following are 9 T cell receptor beta chains from one sample sequenced in a study of blood T cells in healthy people across ages. Together with a sample-barcoded 5' primer, a J-beta primer mix was included in a second PCR lasting about 7 to 12 cycles. MiXCR was run by TCRdb on the 5' RACE reads, yielding one entry per CDR3 protein. The sample yields roughly 800,000 distinct CDR3 sequences, 25% seen once. The data were also submitted as part of a second study, on T cells of mothers and their children.

Material: blood. Source of these receptors: a boy aged 5-17 years in good health.

The CDR3 region has the DNA TGTGCCAGCAGTTTAAGCGGGGGGAAAGAGACCCAGTACTTC. It specifies CASSLSGGKETQYF. V usage is TRBV27 and J usage is TRBJ2-5; TRBD2 aligns across 9 bases. Looked up from germline, CDR1 is MNHEY and CDR2 is SMNVEV (reference sequence). V was pared by 2 bases and J by 3 bases, with 1 base of the junction left unmatched. The CDR3 sequence is 14 residues long.

The chain links TRBV28 to TRBJ1-2; D remains unclear. Germline V gene sequence: CDR1 MDHEN, CDR2 SYDVKM. This CDR3 contains 13 residues. V lost 3 bases to trimming and J lost 8 bases, with 13 bases between them. The CDR3 bases are TGTGCCAGCAGTTTCCGGCTCGTAGGGGGCTACACCTTC. Protein: CASSFRLVGGYTF.

The chain employs TRBV7-9 and TRBJ2-7; TRBD1 matches 8 bases. CDR3 length: 16 amino acids. J lost 5 bases, V lost 5 bases, and 14 bases had no gene match. Germline CDR1 and CDR2: SEHNR and FQNEAQ (reference sequence). CDR3: CASSATDRGWVDEQYF. DNA of the CDR3: TGTGCCAGCAGCGCCACAGACAGGGGCTGGGTAGACGAGCAGTACTTC.

The V and J genes are TRBV10-3 and TRBJ2-1; D gene uncertain. The V and J ends lost 2 bases and 1 base respectively, with 21 bases between them. Germline assignment: CDR1 ENHRY and CDR2 SYGVKD. The CDR3 has 19 residues. Here the CDR3 DNA reads TGTGCCATCAGTGAGAGGCGGAGAGGTAGTTTTAGGTCCTACAATGAGCAGTTCTTC. Translating it yields CAISERRRGSFRSYNEQFF.

This chain links TRBV29-1 with TRBJ2-7; TRBD1 is a possible D gene (5 bases). In germline, CDR1 is SQVTM, CDR2 ANQGSEA. The V end lost 7 bases, the J end lost 3 bases, and 16 bases lay between the germline ends. The CDR3 spans 13 residues. The CDR3 bases are TGCAGCGCTAGGACATCCCAGAGCTACGAGCAGTACTTC. Its translation is CSARTSQSYEQYF.

This chain connects TRBV9 to TRBJ2-5; 12 nucleotides line up with TRBD2. V was pared by 0 bases and J by 2 bases, with 5 bases of the junction left unmatched. Germline values: CDR1 SGDLS, CDR2 YYNGEE. The CDR3 extends over 17 amino acids. This CDR3 is CASSVGLAGGTQETQYF. CDR3 DNA sequence: TGTGCCAGCAGCGTAGGCCTAGCGGGAGGGACTCAAGAGACCCAGTACTTC. The variable domain in full, with the rest retrieved from reference TRBV9 and TRBJ2-5, is DSGVTQTPKHLITATGQRVTLRCSPRSGDLSVYWYQQSLDQGLQFLIQYYNGEERAKGNILERFSAQQFPDLHSELNLSSLELGDSALYFCASSVGLAGGTQETQYFGPGTRLLVL.

This clonotype has only a few counts. The V call is TRBV7-9, the J call TRBJ2-5; D gene unclear. The J call may be in error: the DNA end matches TRBJ2-1 better. In germline, CDR1 is SEHNR, CDR2 FQNEAQ (reference sequence). The CDR3 totals 15 residues. This CDR3 is CASSPSRIRYNEQFF. The CDR3, as DNA: TGTGCCAGCAGCCCGAGCAGAATTCGGTACAATGAGCAGTTCTTC.

V is TRBV20-1 and J is TRBJ2-5; 14 bases map to TRBD2. With the DNA end fitting TRBJ2-7 better, the J assignment may be wrong. From germline, CDR1 is DFQATT and CDR2 SNEGSKA (reference sequence). The CDR3 loop spans 17 amino acids. DNA for the CDR3: TGCAGTGCTAGAGAACGACTAGCGGGGGGGATTTTATACGAGCAGTACTTC. Its translation is CSARERLAGGILYEQYF.

This rearrangement joins TRBV28 to TRBJ2-5; possible D gene TRBD2, 7 bases. From germline, CDR1 is MDHEN and CDR2 SYDVKM. V dropped 7 bases and J dropped 1 base, with 16 bases sitting between them. This CDR3 region has 15 residues. CDR3 sequence reads: CASTQREGGQETQYF. The CDR3 DNA is TGTGCCAGCACCCAGCGGGAAGGGGGCCAAGAGACCCAGTACTTC.